The clone carrying this TCR beta chain was counted at least ten times. The antigen remains unidentified. Researchers built TCR beta libraries using quantitative 5'-RACE with molecular barcodes. TCRdb reprocessed the 5' RACE reads via MiXCR and lists one record per CDR3 protein. The sample holds 800,000 to 900,000 distinct CDR3 sequences; 12% are singletons and the top ten take 0.51%. The sample belongs to a study of CD8 T cells in ankylosing spondylitis. Study observations and caveats: Past studies reported some motif variants in reactive arthritis synovial fluid and blood. Clones linked to disease were reported to show significant enrichment in matched ankylosing spondylitis synovial fluid. There was a TCR beta motif, made of several highly homologous variants, that appeared characteristic of ankylosing spondylitis blood. Disease-associated clones were CD8+ and fairly uncommon in peripheral blood.

The germline V gene has CDR1 LGHNA and CDR2 YSLEER. CDR3 length equals 15 residues. V was pared by 5 bases and J by 2 bases, with 13 bases between. Sequencing input: blood, either unsorted or a sorted T cell fraction (not recorded which). The chain uses TRBV4-3 and TRBJ2-1; D is uncertain. The sequence derives from a male donor with ankylosing spondylitis. CDR3 DNA: TGCGCCAGCAGCTTCCAGGAACGGCCCTACAATGAGCAGTTCTTC. Translation gives CASSFQERPYNEQFF.